The 32 T cell receptor beta chains reported below all come from one sample, sequenced in a study of T cells in Graves' hyperthyroidism and ophthalmopathy. Researchers amplified the TCR beta CDR3 regions from RNA transcripts. The study used the HTBI primer set for a first-round RT-PCR of the TCR CDR3. A single record per CDR3 protein comes from TCRdb applying MiXCR to the multiplex PCR reads. The data contain about 350,000 distinct CDR3 sequences, 15% to 20% of them seen just once; the ten biggest clones take up 30% to 35%. Material: blood. The receptors were gathered from a woman aged 30 to 39 with Graves' hyperthyroidism that later progressed to Graves' ophthalmopathy.

This clonotype was counted ten times or more. The gene calls are TRBV12-5 and TRBJ2-3; D unclear. Looked up from germline, CDR1 is LGHNT and CDR2 is FRNRAP. The CDR3 runs to 16 residues. V was pared by 2 bases and J by 0 bases, with 12 bases between. The CDR3 DNA reads TGTGCTAGTGGTTTGTCGGCCCTCTCTAGCACAGATACGCAGTATTTT. Translated: CASGLSALSSTDTQYF.

This clonotype was counted ten times or more. V is TRBV20-1 and J is TRBJ2-1; 10 nucleotides align to TRBD2. Germline CDR1 reads DFQATT; CDR2 reads SNEGSKA (reference sequence). J was trimmed by 4 bases and V by 5 bases; bases with no gene match: 8. The CDR3 length is 15 residues. For the CDR3, the DNA is TGCAGTGCTCCGATACTAGCGGGAATTTACAATGAGCAGTTCTTC. Amino acids: CSAPILAGIYNEQFF.

This clonotype came up a few times. This chain uses TRBV28 with TRBJ2-7; the D is unclear. Germline values: CDR1 MDHEN, CDR2 SYDVKM. V was pared by 2 bases and J by 0 bases, with 11 bases between. This CDR3 has 15 residues. The CDR3 DNA is TGTGCCAGCAGTTTAGCACCCAACCCCTCCTACGAGCAGTACTTC. The encoded protein is CASSLAPNPSYEQYF.

This clonotype was picked up many times. The chain links TRBV29-1 to TRBJ2-7; TRBD1 is a possible D gene (5 bases). Germline-derived CDR1 and CDR2 are SQVTM and ANQGSEA. The CDR3 covers 11 residues. V was cut by 7 bases and J by 3 bases, with 10 bases left in between. The CDR3: CSARVDYEQYF. In DNA, the CDR3 is TGCAGCGCCAGGGTAGACTACGAGCAGTACTTC.

Note on this clonotype: A much larger clone is a single base away; this may be a read error. The chain couples TRBV7-9 to TRBJ2-3; 8 bases agree with TRBD2. This CDR3 region has 17 residues. Germline lookup yields CDR1 SEHNR and CDR2 FQNEAQ (reference sequence). With 8 bases clipped from V and 1 base from J, the junction kept 14 bases outside the gene matches. DNA of the CDR3: TGTGCCAGCGGAACGATAGCGGGAAACCCAGGCACAGATACGCAGTATTTT. Translation: CASGTIAGNPGTDTQYF.

In its sample, this clonotype was seen many times. The chain has TRBV24-1 and TRBJ2-7, with D uncertain. Germline CDR1 is KGHDR and CDR2 is SFDVKD. V was cut by 1 base and J by 3 bases, with 6 bases left in between. The CDR3 spans 13 residues. Here the CDR3 DNA reads TGTGCCACCAGTGATTTAGGCAGCTACGAGCAGTACTTC. It specifies CATSDLGSYEQYF.

In this sample, this clonotype turned up a few times. The chain links TRBV7-9 to TRBJ2-1; 11 positions agree with TRBD2. Trimming cost V 5 bases and J 5 bases; bases outside gene matches: 11. The CDR3 runs to 17 residues. Germline assignment: CDR1 SEHNR and CDR2 FQNEAQ (reference sequence). This CDR3 is CASSPRIAGGAHNEQFF. The CDR3 bases are TGTGCCAGCAGCCCTAGAATAGCGGGGGGGGCCCACAATGAGCAGTTCTTC.

Regarding this clonotype: This clone may be a read error of a much larger clone one base away. The chain is built from TRBV27 and TRBJ2-1; D is uncertain. The germline V gene has CDR1 MNHEY and CDR2 SMNVEV (reference sequence). The CDR3 extends over 13 amino acids. The CDR3: CASSLYSYSEQFF. As DNA, the CDR3 is TGTGCCAGCAGTTTGTACTCCTACAGTGAGCAGTTCTTC.

This clonotype was found many times. The J gene is TRBJ1-6, the V gene TRBV7-8, with D possibly TRBD1 on 6 matching bases. CDR3 length: 16 amino acids. From germline, CDR1 is SGHVS and CDR2 FQNEAQ. The V gene lost 5 bases and the J gene lost 9 bases, with 20 bases spanning the gap. CDR3 sequence reads: CASSVTGSHGGSPLHF. In nucleotides, the CDR3 is TGTGCCAGCAGCGTAACAGGGAGCCATGGGGGTTCACCCCTCCACTTT.

This clonotype was recorded at least ten times. The chain employs TRBV3-1 and TRBJ2-1; 9 bases map to TRBD2. Germline CDR1 reads LGHDT; CDR2 reads YNNKEL (reference sequence). The CDR3 loop spans 13 amino acids. Trimming cost V 5 bases and J 9 bases; bases outside gene matches: 5. CDR3 sequence (DNA): TGTGCCAGCAGCGTAGAGGGACTAGCTGAGCAGTTCTTC. Encoded protein: CASSVEGLAEQFF.

This clonotype was counted ten times or more. The chain combines TRBV5-5 with TRBJ1-4; D unresolved. Germline V gene data show CDR1 as SGHKS and CDR2 as YYEKEE (reference sequence). Trimming took 2 bases from V and 3 from J, leaving 5 bases between them. The CDR3 runs 13 residues. In DNA form, the CDR3 reads TGTGCCAGCAGCTTCGTGCCTAATGAAAAACTGTTTTTT. It encodes CASSFVPNEKLFF.

This chain connects TRBV27 to TRBJ2-3; D may be TRBD1 or TRBD2 (5 bases each). The V end was cut by 6 bases, the J end by 2 bases, with 15 bases between. Germline V gene sequence: CDR1 MNHEY, CDR2 SMNVEV (reference sequence). This CDR3 has 15 amino acids. CDR3 amino acids: CASSKIRDDTDTQYF. The CDR3 DNA is TGTGCCAGCAGCAAGATCCGGGACGACACAGATACGCAGTATTTT.

This clonotype was detected ten times or more. The chain is built from TRBV6-5 and TRBJ1-5; D not certain. V lost 3 bases, J lost 5 bases, and 8 bases lay in between. The CDR3 runs to 13 residues. Germline V lookup: CDR1 MNHEY, CDR2 SVGAGI. This CDR3 is CASSYRRDQPQHF. In DNA form, the CDR3 reads TGTGCCAGCAGTTATCGACGAGATCAGCCCCAGCATTTT.

The rearrangement links TRBV7-2 to TRBJ1-1, with D possibly TRBD1 on 6 matching bases. V gave up 3 bases and J gave up 4 bases, with 21 bases separating them. The CDR3 runs to 17 residues. Germline V CDR1 and CDR2: SGHTA, FQGNSA. DNA of the CDR3: TGTGCCAGCAGCTTGTCATTTCGGAGTCAGGACAGCACTGAAGCTTTCTTT. It is translated as CASSLSFRSQDSTEAFF.

This clonotype came up many times. This chain links TRBV20-1 with TRBJ2-3, with TRBD2 as a possible D gene (5 bases). This CDR3 is 13 amino acids long. V was shortened by 2 bases and J by 7 bases, with 13 bases between the two germline ends. Germline values: CDR1 DFQATT, CDR2 SNEGSKA (reference sequence). The CDR3 is CSARTTSQYTQYF. DNA for the CDR3: TGCAGTGCTAGAACCACTAGTCAGTATACGCAGTATTTT.

This clonotype was picked up a small number of times. The chain links TRBV27 to TRBJ1-2, with 9 bases matching TRBD1. In germline, CDR1 is MNHEY, CDR2 SMNVEV (reference sequence). This CDR3 spans 17 amino acids. After removal of 2 bases from V and 0 bases from J, the junction contained 7 bases not matched to a gene. The CDR3 here is CASSLRTGVGANYGYTF. CDR3 nucleotide sequence: TGTGCCAGCAGTTTAAGGACAGGGGTGGGAGCTAACTATGGCTACACCTTC.

V is TRBV11-2 and J is TRBJ2-1, with 8 bases that match TRBD2. Trimming at V came to 0 bases and at J to 4 bases, leaving 8 bases not matched to a gene. The CDR3 is 17 residues long. CDR1 is SGHAT, CDR2 FQNNGV, per germline. This CDR3 is CASSLDITSGIYNEQFF. The CDR3 DNA reads TGTGCCAGCAGCTTAGATATCACTAGCGGAATTTACAATGAGCAGTTCTTC.

This clonotype was observed many times. CDR3: CASRITRGEAFF. The CDR3 DNA reads as TGTGCCAGCAGGATAACACGAGGCGAAGCTTTCTTT. The chain recombines TRBV28 with TRBJ1-1; the D is unclear. The ends were cut back, 6 bases at V and 8 bases at J, with 13 bases in the middle. This CDR3 is 12 amino acids long. The germline V gene encodes CDR1 MDHEN and CDR2 SYDVKM.

This clonotype occurred a few times. The rearrangement uses TRBV5-5 and TRBJ1-2; 8 positions agree with TRBD1. V was clipped by 0 bases and J by 4 bases; unmatched bases: 14. The CDR3 spans 18 residues. Per germline, CDR1 SGHKS and CDR2 YYEKEE (reference sequence). The CDR3 DNA sequence: TGTGCCAGCAGCTTGGAGAATGCGGCAGGGGGCTGGGTCTATGGCTACACCTTC. Its protein product is CASSLENAAGGWVYGYTF.

The sample holds many counts of this clonotype. This rearrangement joins TRBV7-8 to TRBJ2-7; 10 bases are shared with TRBD1. V shed 3 bases, J shed 7 bases, and the junction held 6 bases outside the gene matches. The CDR3 covers 14 residues. In germline, CDR1 is SGHVS, CDR2 FQNEAQ. The CDR3, as DNA: TGTGCCAGCAGCTTGGCCGGGACAGGGGCTGAGCAGTACTTC. Its protein is CASSLAGTGAEQYF.

This clonotype was counted many times. The chain is built from TRBV12-3 or TRBV12-4 and TRBJ1-1, with D possibly matching TRBD1 (6 bases). The V end was cut by 3 bases, the J end by 2 bases, with 10 bases between. The CDR3 totals 14 residues. As DNA, the CDR3 is TGTGCCAGCAGTTTCGGACAGTTTAACACTGAAGCTTTCTTT. This codes for CASSFGQFNTEAFF.

At least ten counts were recorded for this clonotype. The chain carries TRBV11-2 and TRBJ2-7; tentative D call: TRBD2 (5 bases). V lost 5 bases and J 1 base, leaving 12 bases between the germline ends. Germline assignment: CDR1 SGHAT and CDR2 FQNNGV. The CDR3 has 14 residues. The DNA for the CDR3 is TGTGCCAGCAGCCTCTCGCGGGCGTCCTACGAGCAGTACTTC. Protein product: CASSLSRASYEQYF. Filled out from reference TRBV11-2 and TRBJ2-7, the complete variable domain reads EAGVAQSPRYKIIEKRQSVAFWCNPISGHATLYWYQQILGQGPKLLIQFQNNGVVDDSQLPKDRFSAERLKGVDSTLKIQPAKLEDSAVYLCASSLSRASYEQYFGPGTRLTVT.

In its sample, this clonotype was seen a few times. This chain links TRBV4-1 with TRBJ1-3, with 7 bases that match TRBD1. The CDR3 runs 15 residues. Germline V gene data show CDR1 as MGHRA and CDR2 as YSYEKL. Trimming took 1 base from V and 4 from J; bases not matched to a gene: 4. Here the CDR3 DNA reads TGCGCCAGCAGCCAAGGACAGGGTTTCGGAAACACCATATATTTT. Translation gives CASSQGQGFGNTIYF.

This chain links TRBV7-8 with TRBJ1-5; 8 bases map to TRBD1. CDR1 SGHVS and CDR2 FQNEAQ come from the germline V gene. This CDR3 region has 17 residues. The V gene end was trimmed by 2 bases and the J gene end by 4 bases; junction bases not matched to a gene: 10. The CDR3 spells CASSLLRPRTGNQPQHF. In DNA form, the CDR3 reads TGTGCCAGCAGCTTATTGCGCCCAAGGACAGGGAATCAGCCCCAGCATTTT.

The rearrangement joins TRBV5-1 to TRBJ2-5; TRBD1 matches at 7 bases. The CDR3 is 15 amino acids. Looked up from germline, CDR1 is SGHRS and CDR2 is YFSETQ. Trimming cost V 4 bases and J 4 bases; bases outside gene matches: 10. The CDR3 DNA follows: TGCGCCAGCAGCCAATACGAGGGGGCTTTAGAGACCCAGTACTTC. It encodes CASSQYEGALETQYF.

This clonotype was observed many times. The gene calls are TRBV19 and TRBJ2-2, with a weak D call TRBD1 (5 bases). The CDR3 contains 13 residues. Trimming cost V 5 bases and J 6 bases, with 10 bases left between them. Germline V gene data show CDR1 as LNHDA and CDR2 as SQIVND (reference sequence). CDR3 region: CASSQGASGELFF. The CDR3 DNA follows: TGTGCCAGTAGTCAGGGTGCCTCCGGGGAGCTGTTTTTT.

The sample holds many counts of this clonotype. V and J are TRBV28 and TRBJ2-2; tentative D call: TRBD1 (6 bases). This CDR3 comprises 15 residues. Germline V gene lookup returns CDR1 MDHEN and CDR2 SYDVKM. Between the trimmed V and J ends, which lost 5 bases and 2 bases, there was a span of 12 bases. Written as DNA, the CDR3 is TGTGCCAGCAGTGATAGGACAGAAAACACCGGGGAGCTGTTTTTT. This encodes CASSDRTENTGELFF.

About this clonotype itself: At one end the junction does not follow the germline gene, possibly because of a read error. V is TRBV28 and J is TRBJ1-5; D might be TRBD1 (6 bases). Germline CDR1 reads MDHEN; CDR2 reads SYDVKM. The CDR3 loop spans 15 amino acids. CDR3 sequence reads: CATSPGQSRSKPQHF. DNA for the CDR3: TGTGCCACCAGTCCCGGACAGTCTCGTTCCAAGCCCCAGCATTTT. Full variable domain (remainder filled in from reference TRBV28 and TRBJ1-5): DVKVTQSSRYLVKRTGEKVFLECVQDMDHENMFWYRQDPGLGLRLIYFSYDVKMKEKGDIPEGYSVSREKKERFSLILESASTNQTSMYLCATSPGQSRSKPQHFGDGTRLSIL.

In its sample, this clonotype was seen a few times. This may come from a read error, since a much larger clone is one base off. The chain couples TRBV7-9 to TRBJ2-5; tentatively, D is TRBD2 (6 bases). Germline assignment: CDR1 SEHNR and CDR2 FQNEAQ (reference sequence). The CDR3 runs 16 residues. V gave up 3 bases and J gave up 1 base, with 15 bases separating them. CDR3 sequence reads: CASSFPRDGGQETQYF. The CDR3 DNA follows: TGTGCCAGCAGCTTCCCCCGGGACGGGGGCCAAGAGACCCAGTACTTC.

This clonotype has only a few counts. The CDR3 reads CSASAGNEQFF. DNA for the CDR3: TGCAGTGCTAGCGCCGGGAATGAGCAGTTCTTC. This chain joins TRBV20-1 and TRBJ2-1; no definite D call. CDR3 length: 11 residues. CDR1 DFQATT and CDR2 SNEGSKA come from the germline V gene (reference sequence). Trimming removed 3 bases from V and 7 bases from J, with 7 bases in between.

Details on this clonotype: The junction differs from germline at one of its ends, possibly a read error. The gene calls are TRBV11-2 and TRBJ2-5; 9 bases agree with TRBD1. The CDR3 contains 14 residues. In germline, CDR1 is SGHAT, CDR2 FQNNGV. CDR3 in DNA: TGTGCCAGCAGCTCCGGGACAGGGCAAGAGGCCCAGTACTTC. Protein sequence: CASSSGTGQEAQYF.

This clonotype was observed many times. V is TRBV11-2 and J is TRBJ2-7; 11 positions match TRBD1. Germline assignment: CDR1 SGHAT and CDR2 FQNNGV. J gave up 3 bases and V 2 bases, and 6 bases lay outside the gene matches. There are 16 residues in the CDR3. In DNA, the CDR3 is TGTGCCAGCAGCTTATCCGGGACAGGGGGATTCTACGAGCAGTACTTC. Its translation is CASSLSGTGGFYEQYF. Together with reference TRBV11-2 and TRBJ2-7, the CDR3 gives the full variable domain: EAGVAQSPRYKIIEKRQSVAFWCNPISGHATLYWYQQILGQGPKLLIQFQNNGVVDDSQLPKDRFSAERLKGVDSTLKIQPAKLEDSAVYLCASSLSGTGGFYEQYFGPGTRLTVT.